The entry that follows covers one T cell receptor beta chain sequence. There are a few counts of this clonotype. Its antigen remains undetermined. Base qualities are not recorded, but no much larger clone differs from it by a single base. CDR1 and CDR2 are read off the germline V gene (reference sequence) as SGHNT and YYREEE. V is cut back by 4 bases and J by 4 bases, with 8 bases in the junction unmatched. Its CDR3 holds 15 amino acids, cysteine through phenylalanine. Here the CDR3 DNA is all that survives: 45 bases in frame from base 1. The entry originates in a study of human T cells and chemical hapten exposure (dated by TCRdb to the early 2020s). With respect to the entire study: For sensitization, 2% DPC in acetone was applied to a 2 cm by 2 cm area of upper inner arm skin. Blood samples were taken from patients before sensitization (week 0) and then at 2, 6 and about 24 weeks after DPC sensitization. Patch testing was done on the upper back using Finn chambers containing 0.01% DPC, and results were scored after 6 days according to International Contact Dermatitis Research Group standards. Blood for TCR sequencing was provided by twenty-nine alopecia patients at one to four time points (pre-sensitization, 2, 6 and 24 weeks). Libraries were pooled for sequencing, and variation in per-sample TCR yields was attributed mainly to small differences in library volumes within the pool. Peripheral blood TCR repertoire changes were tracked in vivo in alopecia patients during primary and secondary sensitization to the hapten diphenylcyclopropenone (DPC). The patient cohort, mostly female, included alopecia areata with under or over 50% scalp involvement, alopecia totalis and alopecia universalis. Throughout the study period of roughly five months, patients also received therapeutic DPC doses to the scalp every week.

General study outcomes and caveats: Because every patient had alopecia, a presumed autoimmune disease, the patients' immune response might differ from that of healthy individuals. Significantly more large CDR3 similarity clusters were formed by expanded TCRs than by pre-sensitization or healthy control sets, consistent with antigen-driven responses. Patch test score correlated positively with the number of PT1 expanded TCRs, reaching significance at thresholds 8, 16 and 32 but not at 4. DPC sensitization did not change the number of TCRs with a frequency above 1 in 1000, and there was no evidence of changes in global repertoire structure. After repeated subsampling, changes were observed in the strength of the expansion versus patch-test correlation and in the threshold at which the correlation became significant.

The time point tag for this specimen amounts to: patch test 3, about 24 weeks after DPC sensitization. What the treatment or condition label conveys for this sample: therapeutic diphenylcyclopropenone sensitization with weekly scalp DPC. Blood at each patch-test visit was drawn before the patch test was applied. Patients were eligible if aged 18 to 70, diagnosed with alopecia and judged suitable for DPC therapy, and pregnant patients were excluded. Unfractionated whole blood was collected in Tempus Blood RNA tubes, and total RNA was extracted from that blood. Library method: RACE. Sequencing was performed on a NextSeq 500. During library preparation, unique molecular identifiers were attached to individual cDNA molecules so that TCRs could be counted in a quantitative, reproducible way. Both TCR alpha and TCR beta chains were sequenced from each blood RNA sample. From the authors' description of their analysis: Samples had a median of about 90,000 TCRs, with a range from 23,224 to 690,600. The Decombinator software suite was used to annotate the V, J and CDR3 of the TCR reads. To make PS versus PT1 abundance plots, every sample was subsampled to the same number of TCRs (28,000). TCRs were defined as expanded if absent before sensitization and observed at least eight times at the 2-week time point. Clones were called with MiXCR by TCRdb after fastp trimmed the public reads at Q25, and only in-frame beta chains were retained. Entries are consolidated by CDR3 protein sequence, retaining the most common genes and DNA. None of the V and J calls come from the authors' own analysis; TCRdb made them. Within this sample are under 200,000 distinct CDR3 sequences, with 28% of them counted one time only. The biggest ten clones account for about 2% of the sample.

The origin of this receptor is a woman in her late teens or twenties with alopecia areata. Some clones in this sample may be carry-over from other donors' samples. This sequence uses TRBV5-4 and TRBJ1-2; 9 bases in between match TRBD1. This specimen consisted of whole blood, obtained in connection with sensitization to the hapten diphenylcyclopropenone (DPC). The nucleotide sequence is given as TGTGCCAGCAGCCGGACAGGGGTACCTCTCTATGGCTACACCTTC. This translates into CASSRTGVPLYGYTF.